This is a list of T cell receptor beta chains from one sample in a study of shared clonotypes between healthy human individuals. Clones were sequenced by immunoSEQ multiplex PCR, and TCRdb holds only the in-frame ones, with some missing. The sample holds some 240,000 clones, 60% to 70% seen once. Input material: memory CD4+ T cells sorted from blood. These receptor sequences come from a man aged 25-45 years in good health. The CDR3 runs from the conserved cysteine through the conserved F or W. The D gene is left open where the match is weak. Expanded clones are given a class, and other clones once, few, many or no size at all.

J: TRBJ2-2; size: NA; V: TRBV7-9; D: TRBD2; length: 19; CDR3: CASSLVLGLAGTNTGELFF; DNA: TGTGCCAGCAGCTTAGTTCTGGGACTAGCGGGAACAAACACCGGGGAGCTGTTTTTT
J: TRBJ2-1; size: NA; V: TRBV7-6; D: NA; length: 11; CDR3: CASSTMLEQFF; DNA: TGTGCCAGCAGCACCATGTTGGAGCAGTTCTTC
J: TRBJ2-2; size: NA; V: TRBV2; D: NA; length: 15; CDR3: CASSPTTTNTGELFF; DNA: TGTGCCAGCAGCCCAACTACCACGAACACCGGGGAGCTGTTTTTT
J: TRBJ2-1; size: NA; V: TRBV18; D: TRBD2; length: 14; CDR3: CASSPREGLVEQFF; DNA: TGTGCCAGCTCACCTCGGGAGGGCCTTGTTGAGCAGTTCTTC
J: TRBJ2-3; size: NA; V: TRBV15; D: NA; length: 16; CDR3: CATSRFRDFNSDTQYF; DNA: TGTGCCACCAGCAGATTCAGGGATTTTAATTCAGATACGCAGTATTTT
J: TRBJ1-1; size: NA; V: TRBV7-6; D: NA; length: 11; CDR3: CASSLAFEAFF; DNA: TGTGCCAGCAGCTTAGCCTTTGAAGCTTTCTTT
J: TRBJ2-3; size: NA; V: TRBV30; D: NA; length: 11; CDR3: CAWRRADTQYF; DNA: TGTGCCTGGAGGCGGGCAGATACGCAGTATTTT
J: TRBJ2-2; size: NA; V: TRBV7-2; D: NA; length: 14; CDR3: CASSVRRNTGELFF; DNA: TGTGCCAGCAGCGTTAGGAGGAACACCGGGGAGCTGTTTTTT
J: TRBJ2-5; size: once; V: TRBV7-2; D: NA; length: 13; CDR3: CASSSEGGETQYF; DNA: TGTGCCAGCAGCTCAGAGGGCGGAGAGACCCAGTACTTC
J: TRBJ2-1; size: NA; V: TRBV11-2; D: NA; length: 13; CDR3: CASSLVAGTAGLF; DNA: TGTGCCAGCAGCCTCGTTGCCGGGACCGCAGGGCTCTTC
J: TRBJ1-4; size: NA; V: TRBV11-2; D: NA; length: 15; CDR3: CASSPWGRLGKKLFF; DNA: TGTGCCAGCAGTCCTTGGGGCAGGCTGGGGAAAAAACTGTTTTTT
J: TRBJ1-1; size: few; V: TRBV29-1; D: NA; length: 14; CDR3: CSAMRGILNTEAFF; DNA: TGCAGCGCAATGCGGGGTATTCTGAACACTGAAGCTTTCTTT
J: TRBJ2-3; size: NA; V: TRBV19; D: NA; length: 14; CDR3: CASRLQPATDTQYF; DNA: TGTGCCAGCAGACTCCAACCCGCCACAGATACGCAGTATTTT
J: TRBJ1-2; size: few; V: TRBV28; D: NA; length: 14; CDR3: CASSPGGGFGGYTF; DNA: TGTGCCAGCAGCCCGGGGGGGGGCTTCGGTGGCTACACCTTC
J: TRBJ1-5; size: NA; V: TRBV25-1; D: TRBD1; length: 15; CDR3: CASSEGTGVGQPQHF; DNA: TGTGCCAGCAGTGAAGGGACAGGGGTAGGCCAGCCCCAGCATTTT
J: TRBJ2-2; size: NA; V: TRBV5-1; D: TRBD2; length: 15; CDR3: CASSLDRGDTGELFF; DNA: TGCGCCAGCAGCTTGGACCGGGGGGACACCGGGGAGCTGTTTTTT
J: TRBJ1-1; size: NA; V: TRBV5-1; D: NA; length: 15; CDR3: CASSAGSQVGTEAFF; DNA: TGCGCCAGCAGCGCAGGGTCTCAAGTGGGCACTGAAGCTTTCTTT
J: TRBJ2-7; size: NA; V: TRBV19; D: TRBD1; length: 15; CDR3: CASTPGQGVSYEQYF; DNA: TGTGCCAGTACCCCTGGACAGGGGGTGTCCTACGAGCAGTACTTC
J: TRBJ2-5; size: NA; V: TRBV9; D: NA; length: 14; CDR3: CASSVVPVPETQYF; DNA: TGTGCCAGCAGCGTAGTCCCGGTCCCCGAGACCCAGTACTTC
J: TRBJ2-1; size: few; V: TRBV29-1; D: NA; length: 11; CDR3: CSVELGNEQFF; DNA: TGCAGCGTCGAGCTAGGGAATGAGCAGTTCTTC
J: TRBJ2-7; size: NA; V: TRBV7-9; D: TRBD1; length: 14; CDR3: CASRERQGAYEQYF; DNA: TGTGCCAGCAGGGAAAGACAGGGGGCCTACGAGCAGTACTTC
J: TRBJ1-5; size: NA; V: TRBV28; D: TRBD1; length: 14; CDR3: CASRQGTVNQPQHF; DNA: TGTGCCAGCCGGCAGGGGACAGTGAATCAGCCCCAGCATTTT
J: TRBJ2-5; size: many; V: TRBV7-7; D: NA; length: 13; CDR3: CASSLDVEETQYF; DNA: TGTGCCAGCAGCTTAGATGTGGAAGAGACCCAGTACTTC
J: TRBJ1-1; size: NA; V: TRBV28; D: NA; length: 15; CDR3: CASNVGIPSDTEAFF; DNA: TGTGCCAGCAATGTTGGGATTCCTAGTGACACTGAAGCTTTCTTT
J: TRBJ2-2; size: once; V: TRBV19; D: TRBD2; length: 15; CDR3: CASSLVAGGTGELFF; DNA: TGTGCCAGTAGTTTGGTAGCGGGAGGGACCGGGGAGCTGTTTTTT
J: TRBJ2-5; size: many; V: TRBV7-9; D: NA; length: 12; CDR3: CASNRQTGAQYF; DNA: TGTGCCAGCAACAGGCAGACGGGCGCCCAGTACTTC
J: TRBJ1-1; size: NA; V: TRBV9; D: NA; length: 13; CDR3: CASSVGMDTEAFF; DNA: TGTGCCAGCAGCGTAGGGATGGACACTGAAGCTTTCTTT
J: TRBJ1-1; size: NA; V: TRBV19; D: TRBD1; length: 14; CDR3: CASSRRGQNTEAFF; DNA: TGTGCCAGTAGCCGTAGGGGGCAGAACACTGAAGCTTTCTTT
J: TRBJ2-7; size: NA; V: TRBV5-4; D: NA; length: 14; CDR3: CASSLAGPLYEQYF; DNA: TGTGCCAGCAGCTTGGCCGGCCCATTATACGAGCAGTACTTC
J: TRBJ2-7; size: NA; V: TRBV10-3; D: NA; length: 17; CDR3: CAISEVHVWDGIYEQYF; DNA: TGTGCCATCAGTGAGGTCCATGTTTGGGACGGAATATACGAGCAGTACTTC
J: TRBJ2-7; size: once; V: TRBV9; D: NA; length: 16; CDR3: CASSVGPKGVTYEQYF; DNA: TGTGCCAGCAGCGTGGGACCGAAGGGGGTCACCTACGAGCAGTACTTC
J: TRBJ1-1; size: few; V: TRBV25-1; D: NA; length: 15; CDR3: CASSESAGEVTEAFF; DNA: TGTGCCAGCAGTGAGTCGGCAGGGGAGGTAACTGAAGCTTTCTTT
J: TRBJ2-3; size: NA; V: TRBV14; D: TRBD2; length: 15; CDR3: CASSQDPQTSKTQYF; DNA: TGTGCCAGCAGCCAAGATCCCCAGACTAGCAAGACGCAGTATTTT
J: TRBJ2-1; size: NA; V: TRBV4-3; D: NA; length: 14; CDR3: CASSQAGAYNEQFF; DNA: TGCGCCAGCAGCCAAGCGGGCGCATACAATGAGCAGTTCTTC
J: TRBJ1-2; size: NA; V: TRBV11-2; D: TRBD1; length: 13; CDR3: CASSSGQIYGYTF; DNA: TGTGCCAGCAGCTCGGGACAGATTTATGGCTACACCTTC
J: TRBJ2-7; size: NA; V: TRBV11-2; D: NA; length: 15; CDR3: CASSPGLLFRYEQYF; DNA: TGTGCCAGCAGCCCGGGACTGCTATTCAGATACGAGCAGTACTTC
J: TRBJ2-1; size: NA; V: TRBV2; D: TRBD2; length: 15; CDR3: CASSVEGGPGHEQFF; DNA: TGTGCCAGCAGTGTTGAGGGAGGGCCGGGTCATGAGCAGTTCTTC
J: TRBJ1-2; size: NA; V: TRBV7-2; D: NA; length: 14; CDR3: CASSLYAGWHGYTF; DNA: TGTGCCAGCAGCTTATATGCAGGGTGGCATGGCTACACCTTC
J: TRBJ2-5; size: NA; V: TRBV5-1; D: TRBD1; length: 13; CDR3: CASSVRGQETQYF; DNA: TGCGCCAGCAGCGTCAGGGGGCAAGAGACCCAGTACTTC
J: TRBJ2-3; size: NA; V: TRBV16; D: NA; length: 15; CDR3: CASSQSHGITDTQYF; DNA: TGTGCCAGCAGCCAATCCCACGGGATCACAGATACGCAGTATTTT
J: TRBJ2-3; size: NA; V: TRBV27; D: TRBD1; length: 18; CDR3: CASSLKGPGQGHTDTQYF; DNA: TGTGCCAGCAGTTTAAAGGGGCCGGGACAGGGGCACACAGATACGCAGTATTTT
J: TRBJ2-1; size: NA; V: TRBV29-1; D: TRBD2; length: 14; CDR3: CSVVKREFFNEQFF; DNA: TGCAGCGTTGTGAAGCGGGAGTTTTTTAATGAGCAGTTCTTC
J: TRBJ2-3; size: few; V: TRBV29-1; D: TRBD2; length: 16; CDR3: CSVVLLREADTDTQYF; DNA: TGCAGCGTTGTGCTCCTACGGGAGGCCGACACAGATACGCAGTATTTT
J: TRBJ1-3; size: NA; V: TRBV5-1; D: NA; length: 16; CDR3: CASSLGDRPSGNTIYF; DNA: TGCGCCAGCAGCTTGGGTGACAGGCCCTCTGGAAACACCATATATTTT
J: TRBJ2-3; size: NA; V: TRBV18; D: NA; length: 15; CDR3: CASSQDSDSPDTQYF; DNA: TGTGCCAGCTCCCAAGACAGCGATTCTCCAGATACGCAGTATTTT
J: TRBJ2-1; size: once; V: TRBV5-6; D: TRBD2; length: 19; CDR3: CASSAAREGVSTSYNEQFF; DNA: TGTGCCAGCAGCGCGGCTCGGGAGGGAGTCTCAACCTCCTACAATGAGCAGTTCTTC
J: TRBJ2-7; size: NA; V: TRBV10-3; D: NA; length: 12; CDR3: CAISEQGYEQYF; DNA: TGTGCCATCAGTGAACAGGGATACGAGCAGTACTTC
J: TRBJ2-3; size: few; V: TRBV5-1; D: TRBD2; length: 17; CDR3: CASSQLGEGRFTDTQYF; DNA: TGCGCCAGCAGCCAACTCGGGGAGGGGAGGTTCACAGATACGCAGTATTTT
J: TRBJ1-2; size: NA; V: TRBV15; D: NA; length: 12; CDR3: CATSRDGVREAF; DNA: TGTGCCACCAGCAGAGATGGGGTCAGGGAGGCCTTC